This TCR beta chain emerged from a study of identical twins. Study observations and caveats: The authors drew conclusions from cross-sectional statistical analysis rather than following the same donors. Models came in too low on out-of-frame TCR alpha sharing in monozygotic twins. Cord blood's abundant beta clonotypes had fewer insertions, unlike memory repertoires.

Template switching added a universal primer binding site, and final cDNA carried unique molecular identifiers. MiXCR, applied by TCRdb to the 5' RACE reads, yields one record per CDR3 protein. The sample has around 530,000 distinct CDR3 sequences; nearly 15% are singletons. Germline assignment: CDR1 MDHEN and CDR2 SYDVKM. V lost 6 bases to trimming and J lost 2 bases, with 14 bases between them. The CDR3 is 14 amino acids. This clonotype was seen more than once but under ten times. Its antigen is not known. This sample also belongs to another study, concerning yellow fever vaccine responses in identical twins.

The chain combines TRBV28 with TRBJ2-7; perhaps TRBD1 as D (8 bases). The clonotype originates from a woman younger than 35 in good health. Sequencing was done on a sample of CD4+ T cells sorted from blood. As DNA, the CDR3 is TGTGCCAGCAGAGACAGGGGAGGGCCCTACGAGCAGTACTTC. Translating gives CASRDRGGPYEQYF.